This TCR beta chain was sequenced during a study of TIL therapy for anti-PD-1-resistant metastatic lung cancer. The libraries were made with immunoSEQ v3. The assay was immunoSEQ multiplex PCR, and TCRdb's table has in-frame clones only and misses some. Counted here are roughly 2,400 clones, approximately 73% occurring once; the ten biggest clones make up about 17%. This clone was detected only once. The germline CDR1 and CDR2 sequences are SGHDT and YYEEEE. The CDR3 extends over 15 amino acids. V lost 4 bases to trimming and J lost 0 bases; unmatched junction nucleotides: 5. The time point: pre-treatment sample, taken before nivolumab and TIL therapy. Tumor tissue came from excised metastases, mostly pleural nodules or supraclavicular lymph nodes. Stage 4 NSCLC adults joined between 2017 and January 2020.

The TCR comes from a person between 30 and 80 years old with non-small cell lung cancer. Some clones in this sample may be carry-over from other donors' samples. The chain uses TRBV5-6 and TRBJ2-7; 9 bases agree with TRBD2. This material consisted of tumor tissue, taken at baseline. The CDR3 DNA follows: TGTGCCAGCAGCGGGACTAGCCTAAGCTCCTACGAGCAGTACTTC. Translated: CASSGTSLSSYEQYF. The full variable domain, in which reference TRBV5-6 and TRBJ2-7 provide the parts outside the CDR3, is DAGVTQSPTHLIKTRGQQVTLRCSPKSGHDTVSWYQQALGQGPQFIFQYYEEEERQRGNFPDRFSGHQFPNYSSELNVNALLLGDSALYLCASSGTSLSSYEQYFGPGTRLTVT.